This T cell receptor (beta chain) was recorded in a study of blood T cell repertoires in COVID-19. On the study more broadly: The United States, Italy and Spain were the sources of the acute and convalescent COVID-19 samples. PBMCs, B-cell-depleted T cells, or T cells were the source of the cDNA or gDNA that made up the material.

The V and J ends lost 1 base and 4 bases respectively, with 3 bases between them. Germline assignment: CDR1 SGHNT and CDR2 YYREEE (reference sequence). This CDR3 region has 12 residues. Original analysis: Reference gene primer amplification in the assay estimated nucleated cell counts. Profiled with immunoSEQ multiplex PCR; TCRdb holds only in-frame clones, not every one. For V, J and clone size, that table is used; D and trimming come from the DNA. The top ten clones hold about 38% of a sample with roughly 90,000 clones, 85% of them seen once. Sequencing was carried out using peripheral blood. This TCR was sampled from a man older than 75 with acute or convalescent COVID-19. The chain has TRBV5-4 and TRBJ1-5; D not certain. In DNA form, the CDR3 reads TGTGCCAGCAGCTTGCCGAATCAGCCCCAGCATTTT. Its translation: CASSLPNQPQHF.